The clone carrying this T cell receptor beta chain was recorded once. At one end, the junction sequence differs from germline, possibly due to a read error. The authors' processing: Amplification of reference gene primers provided the estimated nucleated cell counts. The repertoire was sequenced with immunoSEQ multiplex PCR; TCRdb's copy has only in-frame clones and lacks some. The V and J calls and the clone size are those of that table, but D and trimming were determined from the DNA. Among about 210,000 clones listed, approximately 83% were seen once. This CDR3 contains 12 residues. The germline CDR1 and CDR2 sequences are SNHLY and FYNNEI. These data are taken from a study of blood T cell repertoires in COVID-19. Study context: COVID-19 samples collected from the United States, Italy and Spain covered acute and convalescent phases. PBMCs, B-cell-depleted T cells, or T cells were the source of the cDNA or gDNA that made up the material.

This TCR derives from a middle-aged woman with active or convalescent COVID-19. The V and J genes are TRBV2 and TRBJ1-2; perhaps TRBD1 as D (6 bases). Specimen: peripheral blood. CDR3 nucleotides: TGTGCCAGCAGGGACAGTTACTATAGCTACACCTTC. Its translation is CASRDSYYSYTF.